Each of the 10 T cell receptor beta chains below was sequenced from the same sample in a study of PD-1 blockade in mismatch repair-deficient tumors. Method: immunoSEQ multiplex PCR; TCRdb's copy keeps in-frame clones and lacks some. The sample carries about 38,000 clones, around 75% recorded once. Here the sequenced sample was peripheral blood, taken 4 weeks after starting pembrolizumab. Source of these receptors: an adult with mismatch repair-deficient cancer.

The chain uses TRBV19 and TRBJ1-2, with D unclear. The CDR3 spans 12 residues. Germline CDR1 LNHDA, CDR2 SQIVND (reference sequence). Trimming left V 5 bases short and J 2 bases short, with 6 bases between. In nucleotides, the CDR3 is TGTGCCAGTAGTGCTACCAACTATGGCTACACCTTC. This gives the protein CASSATNYGYTF.

There are a few counts of this clone. This chain connects TRBV19 to TRBJ1-4; no clear D gene. CDR3 length equals 15 residues. V dropped 1 base and J dropped 10 bases, with 16 bases sitting between them. Per the germline V gene, CDR1 is LNHDA and CDR2 is SQIVND (reference sequence). CDR3 nucleotides: TGTGCCAGTAGTATAGGGATGGGAGTCGCAAGAAAACTGTTTTTT. Translating gives CASSIGMGVARKLFF. Full variable domain (outside the CDR3, taken from reference TRBV19 and TRBJ1-4): DGGITQSPKYLFRKEGQNVTLSCEQNLNHDAMYWYRQDPGQGLRLIYYSQIVNDFQKGDIAEGYSVSREKKESFPLTVTSAQKNPTAFYLCASSIGMGVARKLFFGSGTQLSVL.

The chain joins TRBV4-2 to TRBJ1-2; D perhaps matches TRBD1 (5 bases). The germline CDR1 and CDR2 sequences are LGHNA and YNFKEQ. V lost 0 bases and J lost 4, with 12 bases in between. The CDR3 length is 15 residues. This chain's CDR3 is CASSQEEGRAYGYTF. The CDR3 region has the DNA TGTGCCAGCAGCCAAGAAGAGGGACGGGCCTATGGCTACACCTTC.

V gene TRBV5-1 combines with J gene TRBJ1-2; D perhaps matches TRBD1 (6 bases). Germline-derived CDR1 and CDR2 are SGHRS and YFSETQ. The CDR3 loop spans 15 amino acids. V was trimmed by 5 bases and J by 8 bases, leaving 22 bases between them. The CDR3 DNA is TGCGCCAGCAGACCGACTTCCGGGACCCAGGGGGGCTACACCTTC. The encoded protein is CASRPTSGTQGGYTF. The variable domain in full, completed from reference TRBV5-1 and TRBJ1-2, reads KAGVTQTPRYLIKTRGQQVTLSCSPISGHRSVSWYQQTPGQGLQFLFEYFSETQRNKGNFPGRFSGRQFSNSRSEMNVSTLELGDSALYLCASRPTSGTQGGYTFGSGTRLTVV.

The genes are TRBV6-6 and TRBJ1-2; TRBD1 matches 7 bases. The CDR3 is made up of 14 amino acids. In germline, CDR1 is MNHNY, CDR2 SVGAGI (reference sequence). With V trimmed by 0 bases and J by 3 bases, 1 base remained unmatched. The CDR3 reads CASSYSRGYYGYTF. The CDR3 DNA sequence: TGTGCCAGCAGTTACTCCAGGGGGTACTATGGCTACACCTTC.

V and J are TRBV12-5 and TRBJ1-3, with TRBD1 as a possible D gene (6 bases). The CDR3 is 17 amino acids. The germline gives CDR1 LGHNT, CDR2 FRNRAP. Trimming shortened V by 0 bases and J by 4 bases, and 16 bases separated the two germline ends. CDR3 sequence: CASGLVLGQGIGNTIYF. The CDR3 nucleotides read TGTGCTAGTGGTTTGGTACTTGGGCAGGGGATCGGAAACACCATATATTTT.

CDR3 sequence reads: CASSAKVWTGQNLGRETQYF. The CDR3 region has the DNA TGTGCCAGCAGTGCCAAAGTATGGACAGGGCAAAATTTAGGGAGAGAGACCCAGTACTTC. This chain connects TRBV2 to TRBJ2-5; 8 bases map to TRBD1. This CDR3 is 20 amino acids long. Germline CDR1 and CDR2: SNHLY and FYNNEI. J was trimmed by 4 bases and V by 4 bases; bases with no gene match: 23.

The V gene is TRBV6-5, the J gene TRBJ2-5, with TRBD1 identical over 8 bases. V lost 7 bases to trimming and J lost 2 bases; unmatched junction nucleotides: 9. Germline lookup yields CDR1 MNHEY and CDR2 SVGAGI. The CDR3 loop spans 15 amino acids. This CDR3 is CASNTGTGTQETQYF. For the CDR3, the DNA is TGTGCCAGCAATACCGGGACAGGAACTCAAGAGACCCAGTACTTC.

The chain employs TRBV2 and TRBJ2-1, with TRBD2 as a possible D gene (5 bases). Trimming took 4 bases from V and 4 from J, leaving 14 bases between them. CDR1 and CDR2 from the germline V gene are SNHLY and FYNNEI. This CDR3 has 15 amino acids. The CDR3 DNA reads as TGTGCCAGCAGTGGGAGCGGTCTACCTTACAATGAGCAGTTCTTC. It yields the protein CASSGSGLPYNEQFF.

The chain couples TRBV5-1 to TRBJ2-5, with 7 bases matching TRBD2. With 2 bases clipped from V and 5 bases from J, the junction kept 6 bases outside the gene matches. The CDR3 has 14 amino acids. Germline V CDR1 and CDR2: SGHRS, YFSETQ. In DNA form, the CDR3 reads TGCGCCAGCAGCTTCTCCGTGGGGGGGGAGACCCAGTACTTC. Residues: CASSFSVGGETQYF. The full variable domain, completed using reference TRBV5-1 and TRBJ2-5, is KAGVTQTPRYLIKTRGQQVTLSCSPISGHRSVSWYQQTPGQGLQFLFEYFSETQRNKGNFPGRFSGRQFSNSRSEMNVSTLELGDSALYLCASSFSVGGETQYFGPGTRLLVL.